Following are 10 T cell receptor beta chains from one sample sequenced in a study of low-dose radiotherapy and immunotherapy resistance in tumors. TRAV- and TRBV-specific primers primed first-strand cDNA, covering alpha and beta chains. TCR amplification involved about 19 PCR cycles with a constant-region primer and V-primer adapter. Each CDR3 protein is one row after TCRdb ran MiXCR on the reads. The table shows tens of thousands of distinct CDR3 sequences, with around a third occurring only once. Specified time point: before trial treatment. Sequenced here: PBMCs, sampled before treatment. These receptors were collected from a female donor with ovarian cancer.

V usage is TRBV5-1 and J usage is TRBJ1-3; 7 bases are shared with TRBD1. The CDR3 is 17 residues long. Germline-derived CDR1 and CDR2 are SGHRS and YFSETQ. After removal of 0 bases from V and 2 bases from J, the junction contained 8 bases not matched to a gene. The CDR3 protein is CASSLETGSSAGNTIYF. CDR3 in DNA: TGCGCCAGCAGCTTGGAGACAGGGAGCTCGGCTGGAAACACCATATATTTT.

Note on this clonotype: Given a far larger clone just one base away, this is likely a sequencing read error. J is TRBJ2-5 and V is TRBV6-8; tentatively, D is TRBD1 (7 bases). V lost 11 bases and J lost 2, with 18 bases in between. From germline, CDR1 is MNHGY and CDR2 SAAAGT. This CDR3 contains 14 residues. DNA of the CDR3: TGTGCCGGCACCCCAGGGGGGATTCAAGAGACCCAGTACTTC. As protein: CAGTPGGIQETQYF.

In this sample, this clonotype turned up many times. The chain is built from TRBV28 and TRBJ1-5; 7 bases map to TRBD1. Germline CDR1 MDHEN, CDR2 SYDVKM. J gave up 4 bases and V 5 bases, and 5 bases lay outside the gene matches. The CDR3 totals 14 residues. The CDR3: CASSTQGGNQPQHF. The CDR3 nucleotides are TGTGCCAGCAGTACGCAGGGGGGGAATCAGCCCCAGCATTTT.

This clonotype was detected only a few times. J is TRBJ2-5 and V is TRBV19; D unresolved. V gave up 3 bases and J gave up 7 bases, with 9 bases separating them. Germline V gene data show CDR1 as LNHDA and CDR2 as SQIVND (reference sequence). The CDR3 has 12 residues. In nucleotides, the CDR3 is TGTGCCAGTAGTATTGGCGTCGGGACCCAGTACTTC. Translated, it gives CASSIGVGTQYF. Full variable domain (missing parts from reference TRBV19 and TRBJ2-5): DGGITQSPKYLFRKEGQNVTLSCEQNLNHDAMYWYRQDPGQGLRLIYYSQIVNDFQKGDIAEGYSVSREKKESFPLTVTSAQKNPTAFYLCASSIGVGTQYFGPGTRLLVL.

For this clonotype: Germline and junction disagree at one end, which may indicate a read error. The J gene is TRBJ1-5, the V gene TRBV2; 10 bases are a match to TRBD1. Per germline, CDR1 SNHLY and CDR2 FYNNEI. The CDR3 extends over 14 amino acids. The CDR3 region is CVSRGQGLYQPQRF. CDR3 DNA sequence: TGTGTCAGCAGGGGACAGGGGTTGTATCAGCCCCAGCGTTTT.

V gene TRBV24-1 combines with J gene TRBJ2-3; 11 nucleotides match TRBD2. The V segment lost 2 bases and the J segment 10 bases; nucleotides outside the gene matches: 13. Germline loops: CDR1 KGHDR, CDR2 SFDVKD. CDR3 size: 17 residues. In nucleotides, the CDR3 is TGTGCCACCAGTGATTCAGACCTAGCGGGGGGCAAAGGTGCGCAGTATTTT. This encodes CATSDSDLAGGKGAQYF.

The chain combines TRBV28 with TRBJ2-1, with 10 bases fitting TRBD1. Germline V CDR1 and CDR2: MDHEN, SYDVKM. Trimming at V came to 10 bases and at J to 7 bases, leaving 7 bases not matched to a gene. The CDR3 length is 13 residues. The CDR3 nucleotides read TGTGCCAACCGGGACAGGGGTGCAAATGAGCAGTTCTTC. Translating it yields CANRDRGANEQFF.

This clonotype was detected many times. This chain uses TRBV12-3 or TRBV12-4 with TRBJ1-4; TRBD1 might be the D (5 bases). The V and J ends lost 5 bases and 8 bases respectively, with 12 bases between them. CDR3 size: 13 residues. The CDR3 here is CASSLRNREKLFF. As DNA, the CDR3 is TGTGCCAGCAGTCTCCGGAACAGGGAAAAACTGTTTTTT.

The V gene is TRBV7-8, the J gene TRBJ2-3; TRBD2 agrees at 9 bases. CDR3 length equals 13 residues. Per germline, CDR1 SGHVS and CDR2 FQNEAQ. The V and J ends lost 5 bases and 6 bases, in that order; junction bases with no gene match: 3. CDR3 in amino acids: CASSPGLADTQYF. The CDR3 nucleotides read TGTGCCAGCAGCCCCGGACTAGCGGATACGCAGTATTTT.

This clonotype was detected many times. The chain combines TRBV6-2 or TRBV6-3 with TRBJ1-2; maybe TRBD1 (6 bases). V dropped 5 bases and J dropped 7 bases, with 20 bases sitting between them. The CDR3 covers 15 residues. Per germline, CDR1 MNHEY and CDR2 SVGEGT. The CDR3 reads CASSNRDTSWGGYTF. The CDR3 DNA follows: TGTGCCAGCAGTAACCGGGACACTTCTTGGGGTGGCTACACCTTC.